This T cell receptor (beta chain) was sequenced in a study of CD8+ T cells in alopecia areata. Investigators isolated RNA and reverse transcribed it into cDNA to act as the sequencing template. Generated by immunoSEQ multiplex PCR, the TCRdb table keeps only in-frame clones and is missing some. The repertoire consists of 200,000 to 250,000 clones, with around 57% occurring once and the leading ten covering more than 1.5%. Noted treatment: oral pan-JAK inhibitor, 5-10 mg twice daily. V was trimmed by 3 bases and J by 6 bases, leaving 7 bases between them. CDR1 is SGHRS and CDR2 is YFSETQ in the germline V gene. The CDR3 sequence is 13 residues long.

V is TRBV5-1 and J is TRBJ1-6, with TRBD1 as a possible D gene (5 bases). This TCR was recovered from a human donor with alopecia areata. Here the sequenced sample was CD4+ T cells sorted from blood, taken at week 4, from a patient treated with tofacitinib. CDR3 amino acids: CASSSQVNSPLHF. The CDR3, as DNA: TGCGCCAGCAGCTCACAGGTTAATTCACCCCTCCACTTT. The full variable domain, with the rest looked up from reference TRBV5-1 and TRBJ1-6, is KAGVTQTPRYLIKTRGQQVTLSCSPISGHRSVSWYQQTPGQGLQFLFEYFSETQRNKGNFPGRFSGRQFSNSRSEMNVSTLELGDSALYLCASSSQVNSPLHFGNGTRLTVT.